These T cell receptor beta chains were read from a single sample in a study of blood T cell repertoires in COVID-19. Measured with immunoSEQ multiplex PCR; TCRdb has only the in-frame clones, and not every one. Altogether roughly 80,000 clones are present, approximately 90% being singletons, with the ten largest covering approximately 4.9%. The sample consisted of peripheral blood. Receptor source: a woman older than 75 with active or convalescent COVID-19. The conserved cysteine and the conserved F or W are not part of the CDR3 here. Some rows mark clone size as missing; the rest say once, few, many or name a class of expanded clone.

clone_size: .; v_call: TRBV7-9; j_call: TRBJ1-3; cdr3_aa: ASRTRDSELTGNTIY
clone_size: .; v_call: TRBV6-2/TRBV6-3; j_call: TRBJ1-1; cdr3_aa: ASSLPTGLGNTEAF
clone_size: .; v_call: TRBV6-5; j_call: TRBJ2-3; cdr3_aa: ASSQRGGTDTQY
clone_size: once; v_call: TRBV5-1; j_call: TRBJ1-1; cdr3_aa: ARDRTNTEAF
clone_size: .; v_call: TRBV6-6; j_call: TRBJ1-1; cdr3_aa: ASSYSAGNTEAF
clone_size: .; v_call: TRBV4-2; j_call: TRBJ2-3; cdr3_aa: ASSTSGGAETQY
clone_size: .; v_call: TRBV5-6; j_call: TRBJ1-3; cdr3_aa: ASSLARTASI
clone_size: .; v_call: TRBV5-4; j_call: TRBJ1-4; cdr3_aa: ASSLDSQGEANEKLF
clone_size: .; v_call: TRBV19; j_call: TRBJ1-5; cdr3_aa: ASSDRGGSVSNQPQH
clone_size: .; v_call: TRBV5-1; j_call: TRBJ2-1; cdr3_aa: ASSLGTSGSSNEQF
clone_size: .; v_call: TRBV3-1/TRBV3-2; j_call: TRBJ1-2; cdr3_aa: ASSPGQVNYGYT
clone_size: .; v_call: TRBV12-5; j_call: TRBJ1-1; cdr3_aa: ASGLLGDTEAF
clone_size: .; v_call: TRBV3-1/TRBV3-2; j_call: TRBJ1-5; cdr3_aa: ASSQSPNQPQH
clone_size: .; v_call: TRBV18; j_call: TRBJ1-1; cdr3_aa: ASSPRTGGAEAF
clone_size: .; v_call: TRBV2; j_call: TRBJ1-1; cdr3_aa: ASSVREVYTEAF
clone_size: .; v_call: TRBV6-1; j_call: TRBJ1-1; cdr3_aa: ASSGPLGGSSTEAF
clone_size: once; v_call: TRBV27; j_call: TRBJ1-1; cdr3_aa: ASNGQGNTEAF
clone_size: .; v_call: TRBV7-9; j_call: TRBJ2-7; cdr3_aa: ASSLTNSYEQY
clone_size: .; v_call: TRBV7-2; j_call: TRBJ2-3; cdr3_aa: ASSAAEGDTQY
clone_size: .; v_call: TRBV7-6; j_call: TRBJ2-3; cdr3_aa: ASSPRTGHTDTQY
clone_size: .; v_call: TRBV5-4; j_call: TRBJ1-5; cdr3_aa: ASSLAGVPNQPQH
clone_size: .; v_call: TRBV5-1; j_call: TRBJ1-3; cdr3_aa: ASSLEDRGSGNTIY
clone_size: .; v_call: TRBV21-1; j_call: TRBJ2-6; cdr3_aa: ASSIGWGAGANVLT
clone_size: .; v_call: TRBV20-1; j_call: TRBJ1-2; cdr3_aa: SARVETIT
clone_size: .; v_call: TRBV24-1; j_call: TRBJ1-5; cdr3_aa: ATSDPGTGDQPQH
clone_size: .; v_call: TRBV5-4; j_call: TRBJ1-1; cdr3_aa: ASSFGGVRTEAF
clone_size: once; v_call: TRBV5-1; j_call: TRBJ1-2; cdr3_aa: ASSPFRDNYGYT
clone_size: .; v_call: TRBV6-5; j_call: TRBJ1-2; cdr3_aa: ASSPSERGRGYT
clone_size: once; v_call: TRBV28; j_call: TRBJ2-5; cdr3_aa: ASRGTSGGRETQY
clone_size: .; v_call: TRBV7-3; j_call: TRBJ2-1; cdr3_aa: ASSLGQGRGNEQF
clone_size: .; v_call: TRBV6-1; j_call: TRBJ2-7; cdr3_aa: ASSDHSTSSYEQY
clone_size: .; v_call: TRBV28; j_call: TRBJ1-2; cdr3_aa: ASLTGLTNYGYT
clone_size: .; v_call: TRBV3-1/TRBV3-2; j_call: TRBJ2-2; cdr3_aa: ASSRPTGGGTGELF
clone_size: .; v_call: TRBV15; j_call: TRBJ1-2; cdr3_aa: ATSGVDRGQLHGYT
clone_size: .; v_call: TRBV5-4; j_call: TRBJ2-1; cdr3_aa: ASSSRTGGNEQF
clone_size: .; v_call: TRBV5-1; j_call: TRBJ1-6; cdr3_aa: ASSWAGASSPLH
clone_size: .; v_call: TRBV5-4; j_call: TRBJ2-7; cdr3_aa: ASSPGGLGSYEQY
clone_size: .; v_call: TRBV5-1; j_call: TRBJ1-1; cdr3_aa: ASSSTSPGLAEAF
clone_size: .; v_call: TRBV25-1; j_call: TRBJ2-7; cdr3_aa: ASSGTSGSQSTYEQY
clone_size: .; v_call: TRBV18; j_call: TRBJ1-1; cdr3_aa: ASSPIIDTEAF
clone_size: once; v_call: TRBV5-4; j_call: TRBJ1-2; cdr3_aa: ASSLDRGRGYT
clone_size: .; v_call: TRBV5-1; j_call: TRBJ2-1; cdr3_aa: ASSGGRDRGSNEQF
clone_size: .; v_call: TRBV18; j_call: TRBJ1-5; cdr3_aa: ASSPPKTGNQPQH
clone_size: .; v_call: TRBV5-1; j_call: TRBJ2-2; cdr3_aa: ASSFLAGGPGELF
clone_size: .; v_call: TRBV5-5; j_call: TRBJ2-5; cdr3_aa: ASSSLRTSETQY
clone_size: few; v_call: TRBV9; j_call: TRBJ1-3; cdr3_aa: ASSAGTAGNTIY
clone_size: .; v_call: TRBV5-1; j_call: TRBJ2-5; cdr3_aa: ASRGTSQETQY
clone_size: once; v_call: TRBV20-1; j_call: TRBJ1-2; cdr3_aa: SASGTTGYYGYT
clone_size: .; v_call: TRBV19; j_call: TRBJ1-5; cdr3_aa: ASNKRPLVNNQPQH
clone_size: once; v_call: TRBV6-5; j_call: TRBJ2-7; cdr3_aa: ASSTRQAPYEQY
clone_size: .; v_call: TRBV5-8; j_call: TRBJ2-4; cdr3_aa: ASSLRTGLNKNIQY
clone_size: .; v_call: TRBV16; j_call: TRBJ2-1; cdr3_aa: ASSQTGYNEQF
clone_size: .; v_call: TRBV10-1; j_call: TRBJ1-1; cdr3_aa: ASSERQGDTEAF
clone_size: .; v_call: TRBV7-3; j_call: TRBJ2-1; cdr3_aa: ASSYDRDPYNEQF
clone_size: few; v_call: TRBV5-5; j_call: TRBJ1-2; cdr3_aa: ASSLAPGGWDGYT